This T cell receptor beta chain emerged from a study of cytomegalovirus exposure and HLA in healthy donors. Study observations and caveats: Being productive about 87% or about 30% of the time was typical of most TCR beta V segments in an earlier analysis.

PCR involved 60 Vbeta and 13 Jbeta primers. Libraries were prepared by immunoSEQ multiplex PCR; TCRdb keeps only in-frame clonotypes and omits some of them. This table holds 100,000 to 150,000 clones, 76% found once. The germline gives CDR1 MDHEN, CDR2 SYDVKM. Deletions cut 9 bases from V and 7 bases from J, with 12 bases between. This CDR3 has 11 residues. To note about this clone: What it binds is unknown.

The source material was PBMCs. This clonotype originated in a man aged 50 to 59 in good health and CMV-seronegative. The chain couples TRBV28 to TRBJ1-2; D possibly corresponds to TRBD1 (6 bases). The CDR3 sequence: CASEGVAGYTF. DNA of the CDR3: TGTGCCAGTGAGGGGGTGGCTGGCTACACCTTC.